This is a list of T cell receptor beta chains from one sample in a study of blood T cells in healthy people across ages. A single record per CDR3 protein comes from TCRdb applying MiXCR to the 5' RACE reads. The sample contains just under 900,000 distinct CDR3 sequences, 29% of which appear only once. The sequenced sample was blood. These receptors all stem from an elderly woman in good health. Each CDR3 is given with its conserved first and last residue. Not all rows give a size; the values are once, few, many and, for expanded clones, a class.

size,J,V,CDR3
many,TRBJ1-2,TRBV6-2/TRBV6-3,CASSWAGHGYTF
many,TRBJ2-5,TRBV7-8,CASSLGDLTLETQYF
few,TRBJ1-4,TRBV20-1,CSARDRVNGKLFF
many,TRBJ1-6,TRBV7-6,CASSGRAGTNSPLHF
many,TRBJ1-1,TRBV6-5,CASSYQAGGAYTEAFF
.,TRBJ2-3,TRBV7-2,CASSSQSGSTDTQYF
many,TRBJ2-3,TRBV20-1,CSATGLAGAPTDTQYF
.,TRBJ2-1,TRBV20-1,CSAAPLTRLGLAGNNEQFF
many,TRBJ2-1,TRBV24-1,CATEGLAGGLGYNEQFF
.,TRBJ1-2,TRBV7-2,CASSSVGLYYGYTF
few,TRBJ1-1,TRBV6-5,CASRFRGQKNTEAFF
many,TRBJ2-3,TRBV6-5,CASSYSPRGFGTDTQYF
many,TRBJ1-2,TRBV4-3,CASSQDLPGTGVNYGYTF
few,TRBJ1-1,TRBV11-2,CASSLVGGGEAFF
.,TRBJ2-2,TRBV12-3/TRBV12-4,CASRRRGTGGTGELFF
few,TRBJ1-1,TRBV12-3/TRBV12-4,CASSRETGTAFF
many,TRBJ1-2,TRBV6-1,CASITQAVTF
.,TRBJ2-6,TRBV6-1,CASSEAYGQGATLSGANVLTF
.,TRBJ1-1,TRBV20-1,CSARDRGQGTEAFF
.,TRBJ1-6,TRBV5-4,CASSLGPGSSYNSPLHF
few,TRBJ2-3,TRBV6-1,CASSEIGTAKPYF
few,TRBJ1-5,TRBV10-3,CAISESRGLGGNQPQHF
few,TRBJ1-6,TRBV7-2,CASSPTWGVGSPLHF
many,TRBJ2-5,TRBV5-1,CASSLDLGRQGETQYF
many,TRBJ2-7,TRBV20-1,CSARTGQGIYEQYF
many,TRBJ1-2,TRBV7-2,CASSLSSPPPNYGYTF
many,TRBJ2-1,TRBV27,CASSRVATNNEQFF
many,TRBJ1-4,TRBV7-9,CASSLGEATNEKLFF
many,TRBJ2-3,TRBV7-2,CASSLARAGANTQYF
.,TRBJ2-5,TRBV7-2,CASSLGPGRGQETQYF
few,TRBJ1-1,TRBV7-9,CASSVGAVNTEAFF
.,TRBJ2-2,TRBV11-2,CASSRPSGANTGELFF
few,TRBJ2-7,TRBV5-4,CAGSPGPPYEQYF
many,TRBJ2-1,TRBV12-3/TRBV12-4,CASSQPGTRRNEQFF
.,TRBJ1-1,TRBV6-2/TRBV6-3,CASSPQTGSTEAFF
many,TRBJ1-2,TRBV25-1,CASSETGTLKSNGYTF
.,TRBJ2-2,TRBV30,CAWSPWVAGELFF
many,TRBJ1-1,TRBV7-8,CASSPYRQYSNTEAFF
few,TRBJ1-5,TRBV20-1,CSARTPGGQPQHF
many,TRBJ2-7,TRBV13,CASSFGLAGGLYEQYF
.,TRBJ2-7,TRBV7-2,CASRQATYEQYF
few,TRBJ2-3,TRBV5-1,CASSTGQPGTDTQYF
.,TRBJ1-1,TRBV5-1,CASSLRPPATGGYTEAFF
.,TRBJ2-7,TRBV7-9,CASSLFTVSEQYF
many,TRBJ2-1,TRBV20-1,CSVKEHRPATQAGDEQFF
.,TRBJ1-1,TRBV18,CASSRGIRNTEAFF